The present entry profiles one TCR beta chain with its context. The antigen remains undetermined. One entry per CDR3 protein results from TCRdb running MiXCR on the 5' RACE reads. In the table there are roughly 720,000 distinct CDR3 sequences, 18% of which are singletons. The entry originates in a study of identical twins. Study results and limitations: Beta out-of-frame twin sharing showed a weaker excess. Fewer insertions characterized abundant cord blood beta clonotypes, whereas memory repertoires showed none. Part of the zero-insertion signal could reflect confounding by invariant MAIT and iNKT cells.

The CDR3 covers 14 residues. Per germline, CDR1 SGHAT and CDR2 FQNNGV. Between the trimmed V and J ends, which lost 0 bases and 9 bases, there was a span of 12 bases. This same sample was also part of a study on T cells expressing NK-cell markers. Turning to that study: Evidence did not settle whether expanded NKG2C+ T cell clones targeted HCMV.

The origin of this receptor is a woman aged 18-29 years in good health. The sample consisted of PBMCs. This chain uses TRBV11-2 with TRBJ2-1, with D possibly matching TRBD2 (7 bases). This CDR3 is CASSLEWEGGEQFF. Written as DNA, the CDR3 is TGTGCCAGCAGCTTAGAGTGGGAGGGGGGTGAGCAGTTCTTC.